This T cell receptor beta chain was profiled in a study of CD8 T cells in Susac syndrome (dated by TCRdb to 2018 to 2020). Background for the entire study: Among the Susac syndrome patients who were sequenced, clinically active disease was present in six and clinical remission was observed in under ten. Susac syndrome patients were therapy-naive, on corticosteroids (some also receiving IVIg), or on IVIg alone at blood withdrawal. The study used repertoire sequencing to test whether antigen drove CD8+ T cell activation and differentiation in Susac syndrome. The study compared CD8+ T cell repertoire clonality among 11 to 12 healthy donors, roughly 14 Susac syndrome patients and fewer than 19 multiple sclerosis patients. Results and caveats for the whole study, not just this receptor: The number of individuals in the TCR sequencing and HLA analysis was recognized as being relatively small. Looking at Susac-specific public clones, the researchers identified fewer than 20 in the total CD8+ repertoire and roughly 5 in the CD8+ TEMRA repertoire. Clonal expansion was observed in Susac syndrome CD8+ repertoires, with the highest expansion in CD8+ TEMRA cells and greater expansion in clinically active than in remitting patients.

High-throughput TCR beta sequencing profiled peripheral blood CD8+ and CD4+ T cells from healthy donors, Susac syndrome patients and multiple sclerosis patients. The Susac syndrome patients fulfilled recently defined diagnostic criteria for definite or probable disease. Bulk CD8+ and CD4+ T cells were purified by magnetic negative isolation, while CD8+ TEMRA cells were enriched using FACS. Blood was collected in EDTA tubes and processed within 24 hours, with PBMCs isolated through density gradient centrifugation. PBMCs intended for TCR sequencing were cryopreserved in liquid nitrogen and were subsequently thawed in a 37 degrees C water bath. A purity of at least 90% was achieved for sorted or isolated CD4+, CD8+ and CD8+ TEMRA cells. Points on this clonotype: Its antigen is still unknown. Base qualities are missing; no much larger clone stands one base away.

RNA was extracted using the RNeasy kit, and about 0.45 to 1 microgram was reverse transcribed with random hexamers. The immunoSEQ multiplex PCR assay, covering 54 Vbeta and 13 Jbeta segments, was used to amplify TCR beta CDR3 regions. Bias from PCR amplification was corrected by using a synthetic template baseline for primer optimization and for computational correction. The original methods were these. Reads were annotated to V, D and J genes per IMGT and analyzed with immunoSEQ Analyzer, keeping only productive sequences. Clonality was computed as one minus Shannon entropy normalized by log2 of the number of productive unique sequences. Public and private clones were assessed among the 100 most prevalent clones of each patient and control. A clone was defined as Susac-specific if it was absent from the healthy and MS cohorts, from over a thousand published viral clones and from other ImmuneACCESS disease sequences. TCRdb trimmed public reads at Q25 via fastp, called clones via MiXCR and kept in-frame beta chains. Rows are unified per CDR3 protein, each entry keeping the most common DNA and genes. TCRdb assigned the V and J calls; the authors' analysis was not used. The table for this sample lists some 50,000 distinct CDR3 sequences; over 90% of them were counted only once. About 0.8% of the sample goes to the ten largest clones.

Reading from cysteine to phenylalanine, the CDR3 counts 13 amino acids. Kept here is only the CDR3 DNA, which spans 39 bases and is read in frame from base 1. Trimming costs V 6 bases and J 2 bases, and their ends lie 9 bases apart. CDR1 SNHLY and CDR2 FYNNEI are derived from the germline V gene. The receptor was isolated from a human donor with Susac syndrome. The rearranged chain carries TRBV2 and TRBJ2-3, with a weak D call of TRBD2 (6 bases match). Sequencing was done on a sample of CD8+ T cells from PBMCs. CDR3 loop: CASRTSITDTQYF. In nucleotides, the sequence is TGTGCCAGCAGGACTAGTATCACAGATACGCAGTATTTT.